This TCR beta chain derives from a study of control samples from healthy donors and cancer patients. Using immunoSEQ multiplex PCR, the repertoire was profiled, and TCRdb retains in-frame clones only, with some absent. The sample holds about 82,000 clones, around 94% seen once. The CDR3 extends over 16 amino acids. Germline V gene lookup returns CDR1 SGHRS and CDR2 YFSETQ. V lost 3 bases and J 2 bases, leaving 15 bases between the germline ends. The sequence was obtained from a woman aged 18 to 35 in good health. V and J are TRBV5-1 and TRBJ1-5; D remains ambiguous. Sequencing was done on a sample of blood. CDR3 bases: TGCGCCAGCAGCTCAGGTGGGGAGGACGGCAATCAGCCCCAGCATTTT. Its protein product is CASSSGGEDGNQPQHF.